This TCR beta chain was captured by sequencing in a study of shared T cell receptors in the human thymus. Using immunoSEQ multiplex PCR, the repertoire was profiled, and TCRdb retains in-frame clones only, with some absent. Of fewer than 700,000 clones in the sample, approximately 87% were seen once. The data also belong to a second study, concerning human thymus T cells.

Material: thymocytes. The TCR was taken from a boy younger than two with a congenital heart defect.

The CDR3 nucleotides are TGCGCCAGCAGTCTAACTCAACGGGAGGGCATCACCGGGGAGCTGTTTTTT. Encoded protein: CASSLTQREGITGELFF. The rearrangement links TRBV5-1 to TRBJ2-2, with 8 bases fitting TRBD2. Germline trimming cut 5 bases from V and 4 bases from J; bases unmatched to any gene: 13. The V gene's germline CDR1 is SGHRS and CDR2 YFSETQ. CDR3 length equals 17 residues.